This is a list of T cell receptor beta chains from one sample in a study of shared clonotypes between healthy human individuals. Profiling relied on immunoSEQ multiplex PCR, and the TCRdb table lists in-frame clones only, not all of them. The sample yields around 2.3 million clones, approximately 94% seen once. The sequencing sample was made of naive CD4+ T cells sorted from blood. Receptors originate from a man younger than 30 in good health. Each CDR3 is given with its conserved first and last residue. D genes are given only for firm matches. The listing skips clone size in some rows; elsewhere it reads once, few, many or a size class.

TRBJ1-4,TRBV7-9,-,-,TGTGCCAGCAGCTCTCAGGGTAGACGGTCTAATGAAAAACTGTTTTTT,CASSSQGRRSNEKLFF
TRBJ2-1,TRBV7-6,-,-,TGTGCCAGCAGCTTAGAGACAGATCGCTACAATGAGCAGTTCTTC,CASSLETDRYNEQFF
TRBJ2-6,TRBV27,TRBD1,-,TGTGCCAGCAGGGTTTTTTCCGGGACAGGGAACTCTGGGGCCAACGTCCTGACTTTC,CASRVFSGTGNSGANVLTF
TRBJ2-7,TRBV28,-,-,TGTGCCAGCAGTTCCTTCTACACTGCCTACGAGCAGTACTTC,CASSSFYTAYEQYF
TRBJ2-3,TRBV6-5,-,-,TGTGCCAGCAGCTCCAGGGTTGGTACGCAGTATTTT,CASSSRVGTQYF
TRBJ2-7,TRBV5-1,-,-,TGCGCCAGCAGCTTGGATTGGGCCTACGAGCAGTACTTC,CASSLDWAYEQYF
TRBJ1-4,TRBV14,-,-,TGTGCCAGCAGCCACTTGAACGAATTTAGCAGTGAAAAACTGTTTTTT,CASSHLNEFSSEKLFF
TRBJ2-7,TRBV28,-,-,TGTGCCAGCAGCAAACCCTACGAGCAGTACTTC,CASSKPYEQYF
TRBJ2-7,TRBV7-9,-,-,TGTGCCAGCAGCTTATTCGAGGGGATCTACGAGCAGTACTTC,CASSLFEGIYEQYF
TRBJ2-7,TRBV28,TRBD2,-,TGTGCCAGCACTCGAAGCACGGGAGGCGAGCAGTACTTC,CASTRSTGGEQYF
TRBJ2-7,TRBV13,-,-,TGTGCCAGCAGCTCAGGACAGATTGGTCACTACGAGCAGTACTTC,CASSSGQIGHYEQYF
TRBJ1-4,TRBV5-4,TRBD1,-,TGTGCCAGCAGCTCGGGGACAGGGGATGAAAAACTGTTTTTT,CASSSGTGDEKLFF
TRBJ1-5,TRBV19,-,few,TGTGCCAGTAGACAAGATACTAGCAATCAGCCCCAGCATTTT,CASRQDTSNQPQHF
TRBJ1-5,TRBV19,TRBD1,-,TGTGCCAGTAGTCCAACAGGGGTTCAGCCCCAGCATTTT,CASSPTGVQPQHF
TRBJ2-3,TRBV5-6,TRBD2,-,TGTGCCAGCAGCGGTGACGCGGGGGGCTCCCGGGATACGCAGTATTTT,CASSGDAGGSRDTQYF
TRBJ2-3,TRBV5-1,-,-,TGCGCCAGCAGTTGGGGGGACAGAGCAAGCACAGATACGCAGTATTTT,CASSWGDRASTDTQYF
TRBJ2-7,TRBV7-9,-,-,TGTGCCAGCAGCTTAAGGGGGGGCTCTGGCTACGAGCAGTACTTC,CASSLRGGSGYEQYF
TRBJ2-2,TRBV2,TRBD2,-,TGTGCCAGCAGTACCCATAGCGGGAGGGCGGACACCGGGGAGCTGTTTTTT,CASSTHSGRADTGELFF
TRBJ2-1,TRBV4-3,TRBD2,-,TGCGCCAGCAGCCGCAGAACCGGGACTAGCTCCTACAATGAGCAGTTCTTC,CASSRRTGTSSYNEQFF
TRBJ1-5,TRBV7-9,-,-,TGTGCCAGCAGCTTAGCAGGGTTCGGTCAGCCCCAGCATTTT,CASSLAGFGQPQHF
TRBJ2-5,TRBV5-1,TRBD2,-,TGCGCCAGCAGCTTGGCCGGGCAGGGAGGGGAGACCCAGTACTTC,CASSLAGQGGETQYF
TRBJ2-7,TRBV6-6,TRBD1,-,TGTGCCAGCAGATTGCCCGGGACAGACTACGAGCAGTACTTC,CASRLPGTDYEQYF
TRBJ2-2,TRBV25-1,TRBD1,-,TGTGCCAGCAGTGGGGACAGTAGGGGCACCGGGGAGCTGCTTTTT,CASSGDSRGTGELLF
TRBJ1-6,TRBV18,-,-,TGTGCCAGCTCCCCCGGGGAGGTATCCTATAATTCACCCCTCCACTTT,CASSPGEVSYNSPLHF
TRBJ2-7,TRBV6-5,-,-,TGTGCCAGCAGTTACTCACGCGGAACCTACGAGCAGTACTTC,CASSYSRGTYEQYF
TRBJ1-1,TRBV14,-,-,TGTGCCAGCAGCCTATGGACAGATCTGAACACTGAAGCTTTCTTT,CASSLWTDLNTEAFF
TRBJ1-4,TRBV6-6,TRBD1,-,TGTGCCAGCAGTTACTCCGGGGACAGCAATAATGAAAAACTGTTTTTT,CASSYSGDSNNEKLFF
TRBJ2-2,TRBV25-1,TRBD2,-,TGTGCCAGCAGTGAGTCGGCTAGCGGAGGAGGGCGGGAGCTGTTTTTT,CASSESASGGGRELFF
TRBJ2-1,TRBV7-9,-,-,TGTGCCAGCAGCAACCGGGGTTTCTCCTCCTACAATGAGCAGTTCTTC,CASSNRGFSSYNEQFF
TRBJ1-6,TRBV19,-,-,TGTGCCAGTCGGGCAGGTCTGGACTCCTATAATTCACCCCTCCACTTT,CASRAGLDSYNSPLHF
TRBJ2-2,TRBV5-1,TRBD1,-,TGCGCCAGCAGCAAGACAGGACAGGGGAACACCGGGGAGCTGTTTTTT,CASSKTGQGNTGELFF
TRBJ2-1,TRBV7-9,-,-,TGTGCCAGCAGCTTGGTGGGAGAGTTAGATGAGCAGTTCTTC,CASSLVGELDEQFF
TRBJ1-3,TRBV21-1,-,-,TGTGCCAGCAGCAAAGGGGTTTCGACAGTTAATGGAAACACCATATATTTT,CASSKGVSTVNGNTIYF
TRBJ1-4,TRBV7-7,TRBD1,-,TGTGCTAGCAGCGTTACAGGGGGAACTAATGAAAAACTGTTTTTT,CASSVTGGTNEKLFF
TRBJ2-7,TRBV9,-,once,TGTGCCAGCAGCGTAGACAGGACCGCCTACGAGCAGTACTTC,CASSVDRTAYEQYF
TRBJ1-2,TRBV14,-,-,TGTGCCAGCAGCCAGGGGGGAAGTGGCTACACCTTC,CASSQGGSGYTF
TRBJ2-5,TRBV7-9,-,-,TGTGCCAGCAGTGAGAAAAGCTGGTACCAAGAGACCCAGTACTTC,CASSEKSWYQETQYF
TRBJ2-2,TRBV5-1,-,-,TGCGCCAGCAGCCCCCGAAGGAAGAACACCGGGGAGCTGTTTTTT,CASSPRRKNTGELFF
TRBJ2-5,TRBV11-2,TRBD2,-,TGTGCCAGCAGCTTGCACAGCGGGGTAGGGGAAGAGACCCAGTACTTC,CASSLHSGVGEETQYF
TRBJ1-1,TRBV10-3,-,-,TGTGCCATCAGTGAGTCAGGGGGGAAGAACACTGAAGCTTTCTTT,CAISESGGKNTEAFF
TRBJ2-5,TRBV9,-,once,TGTGCCAGCAGCGTTCACCACTACCAAGAGACCCAGTACTTC,CASSVHHYQETQYF
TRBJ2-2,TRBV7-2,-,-,TGTGCCAGCAGTTTGTGGAGCGTGGGCACCGGGGAGCTGTTTTTT,CASSLWSVGTGELFF
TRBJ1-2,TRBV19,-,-,TGTGCCAGCTCCAAGGGGCAGGGGAAAGGCTACACCTTC,CASSKGQGKGYTF
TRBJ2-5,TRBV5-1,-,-,TGCGCCAGCAGCCTGGATATTCAAGAGACCCAGTACTTC,CASSLDIQETQYF
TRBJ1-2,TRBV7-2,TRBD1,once,TGTGCCAGCAGCCCGGACAGGACTTACTATGGCTACACCTTC,CASSPDRTYYGYTF
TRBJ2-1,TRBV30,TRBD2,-,TGTGCCTGGAGTGTAGGCCTAGCGGGAGGGAAGCAGTTCTTC,CAWSVGLAGGKQFF
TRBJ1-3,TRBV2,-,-,TGTGCCAGCACTTCGAAGGGGGTTGGGTCGTTGCGCGGAAACACCATATATTTT,CASTSKGVGSLRGNTIYF